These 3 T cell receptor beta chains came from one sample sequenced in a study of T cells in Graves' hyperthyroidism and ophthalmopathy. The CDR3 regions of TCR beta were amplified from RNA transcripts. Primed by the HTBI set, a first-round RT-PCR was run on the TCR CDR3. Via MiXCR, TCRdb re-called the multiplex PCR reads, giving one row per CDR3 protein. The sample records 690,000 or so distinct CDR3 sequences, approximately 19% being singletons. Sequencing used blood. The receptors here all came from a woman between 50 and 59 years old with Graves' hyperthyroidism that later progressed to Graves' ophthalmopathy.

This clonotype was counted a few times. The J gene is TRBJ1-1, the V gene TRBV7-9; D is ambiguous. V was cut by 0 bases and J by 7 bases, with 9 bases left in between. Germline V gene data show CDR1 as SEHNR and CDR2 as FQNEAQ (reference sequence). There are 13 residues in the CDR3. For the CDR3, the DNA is TGTGCCAGCAGCTTAGCCATCAGTTTTGAAGCTTTCTTT. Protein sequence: CASSLAISFEAFF.

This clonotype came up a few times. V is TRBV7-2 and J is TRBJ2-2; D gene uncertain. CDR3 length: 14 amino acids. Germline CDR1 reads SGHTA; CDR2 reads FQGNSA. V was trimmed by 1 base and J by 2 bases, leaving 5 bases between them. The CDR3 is CASSLGFNTGELFF. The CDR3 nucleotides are TGTGCCAGCAGCTTAGGTTTCAACACCGGGGAGCTGTTTTTT.

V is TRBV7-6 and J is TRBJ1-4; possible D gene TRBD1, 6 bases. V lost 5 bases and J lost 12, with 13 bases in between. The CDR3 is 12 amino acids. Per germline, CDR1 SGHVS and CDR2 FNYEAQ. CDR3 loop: CASSLTRGELFF. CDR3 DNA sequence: TGTGCCAGCAGCCTTACCAGGGGTGAACTGTTTTTT.